The sequence of this TCR beta chain was determined in a study of cytomegalovirus exposure and HLA in healthy donors. Study-wide findings and caveats: As a later analysis showed, a missense DCLRE1C variant was linked to trimming of TCR beta V- and J-genes.

J was trimmed by 11 bases and V by 0 bases; bases with no gene match: 4. Germline lookup yields CDR1 MGHRA and CDR2 YSYEKL. The CDR3 is made up of 13 amino acids. Worth noting for this clone: Its antigen remains unknown.

A multiplex PCR was run with 60 Vbeta primers and 13 Jbeta primers. Generated by immunoSEQ multiplex PCR, the TCRdb table keeps only in-frame clones and is missing some. The table includes fewer than 150,000 clones, approximately 80% detected once. The sample consisted of PBMCs. The source is a man aged 35-49 years in good health and CMV-seropositive. The J gene is TRBJ2-3, the V gene TRBV4-1; 8 positions agree with TRBD2. The CDR3 DNA follows: TGCGCCAGCAGCCAAGAGGGTCGGGAGGGGCAGTATTTT. Its translation is CASSQEGREGQYF.